This TCR beta chain emerged from a study of shared clonotypes between healthy human individuals. Across the study: The study used three CD4 naive, three CD4 memory, two CD8 naive and one CD8 memory plate per donor.

Generated by immunoSEQ multiplex PCR, the TCRdb table keeps only in-frame clones and is missing some. Of under 1 million clones listed, about 92% are singletons. Study-wide findings and caveats: The researchers took only blood, and tissue repertoires probably look different. Unshared clonotypes carried lower generation probabilities than those common to all four donors.

On this clone: The antigen remains unidentified.

Naive CD8 cells lacked CD45RO and underwent positive selection for CCR7, leaving out terminally differentiated effector memory CD45RA+ cells. There were only Caucasian adults among the donors, and all lived in Nashville, Tennessee. Germline V gives CDR1 MGHRA, CDR2 YSYEKL. This CDR3 spans 18 amino acids. After removal of 1 base from V and 3 bases from J, the junction contained 7 bases not matched to a gene. The chain couples TRBV4-1 to TRBJ2-2; 11 bases match TRBD2. This clonotype originated in a man younger than 45 in good health. The source material was naive CD8+ T cells sorted from blood. The DNA for the CDR3 is TGCGCCAGCAGCCAAGTTAGCGGGAGGGCCGTTGACACCGGGGAGCTGTTTTTT. Residues: CASSQVSGRAVDTGELFF.